This T cell receptor (beta chain) was recorded in a study of read filtering for tumor transcriptome and immune sequencing (dated by TCRdb to 2018 to 2021). Study-wide context: The cohort had around 18 male and roughly 14 female patients with a mean age of about 66 years, ranging from roughly 40 to 90. Under revised international staging, roughly eight patients fell into R-ISS I, around 15 into R-ISS II and more than five into R-ISS III. Whole-transcriptome libraries were prepared with the TruSeq RNA Access Library Prep Kit after DNase treatment. Per sample, about 4 to 11 million TCR-region mapped reads were obtained with IR-seq, compared with only 85 to 1273 with RNA-seq. TCR repertoires obtained by targeted immune repertoire sequencing and by bulk whole-transcriptome sequencing performed on the same bone marrow samples were compared. One of the main goals was to work out a read-filtering strategy for immune repertoire data, in particular whether clonotypes backed by only a single read should be removed.

In the germline V gene, CDR1 corresponds to SGHVS and CDR2 to FQNEAQ. The CDR3 has 14 amino acids, counting the end cysteine and phenylalanine. The CDR3 DNA has 42 bases and is translated from base 1. V is cut by 8 bases and J by 0 bases, and the space between the germline ends is 14 bases. Every patient had bone marrow sampled at the time of active disease. Ficoll-Hypaque density gradient centrifugation was used to isolate the bone marrow mononuclear cells. To remove myeloma plasma cells, the cells were labeled with CD138 magnetic microbeads on a MACS separator, and CD138-negative cells were then collected by negative selection. Flow cytometry on an Attune NxT with CD138 antibodies was used to check the purity of the isolated cells. TRIzol reagent was used to extract total RNA, and a NanoDrop spectrophotometer was used to quantify the extracted RNA. For each patient, paired RNA-seq and IR-seq were run on the CD138-negative bone marrow sample from that patient.

Starting from 350 to 500 ng RNA, TCR libraries were constructed with the Immunoverse kit using molecular barcoded adaptors that cover the alpha/delta and beta/gamma chains. TCR library preparation used the same RNA that was used for transcriptome sequencing. An Illumina HiSeq 4000 with 2 x 150 cycles was used to sequence the TCR libraries. Under the source paper's analysis protocol: TCR reads were aligned to human V, D, J and C references and assembled into CDR3 clonotypes with MiXCR, including quality filtering and error correction. The tcR package in R was used for analysis of clonotype counts and gene usage diversity. Raw mapping reads were checked after the RNA-seq reads had been mapped by STAR aligner version 2.5.3a onto the human GRCh37 genome. To test the effect of sequencing depth on detected clonotypes, IR-seq fastq files were randomly downsampled using Seqtk 1.3. TCRdb reran the public reads through fastp at Q25 and MiXCR, keeping productive beta chains. Every entry covers one CDR3 protein and lists the most common genes and DNA from its rows. TCRdb, not the authors, supplied the V and J calls. This sample holds 75,000 to 90,000 distinct CDR3 sequences; 10% to 15% were observed only once. In total, the top ten clones hold about 15% of the sample.

This clonotype showed up many times. Its antigen remains undetermined. No quality values exist for individual bases; no much larger clone is one base distant. Paper-wide results and their limitations: Compared with RNA-seq, IR-seq captured clonotypes at much higher depth and more reliably, and a smaller IR-seq throughput was enough to identify most shared clonotypes. The correlation between IR-seq and RNA-seq shared clonotype proportions was increased by removal of single-read clonotypes. Single-read clonotypes made up about 82% of clonotypes but only around 4% of total reads in IR-seq, compared with just under 75% of clonotypes and approximately 45% of reads in RNA-seq. The sorted CD138-negative fraction was not purified T cells but a mixed bone marrow immune population.

The source material was a population of CD138-negative cells sorted from bone marrow. The sample's cell subset or site label is to be understood as: bone marrow mononuclear cells depleted of CD138+ plasma/myeloma cells by negative magnetic selection. The rearrangement joined TRBV7-8 to TRBJ2-7, with the D gene too uncertain to name. The receptor was derived from a donor aged 40 or over with multiple myeloma. At the DNA level, the sequence is TGTGCCAGCGCCCGGATACTTTCCTCCTACGAGCAGTACTTC. Translation gives CASARILSSYEQYF.